These 23 T cell receptor beta chains share one sample of origin, sequenced in a study of T cell changes during pregnancy in multiple sclerosis. Libraries were prepared by immunoSEQ multiplex PCR; TCRdb keeps only in-frame clonotypes and omits some of them. The repertoire holds approximately 40,000 clones, with 85% to 95% as singletons. The sample consisted of peripheral blood. These receptors were obtained from a female donor with multiple sclerosis, enrolled in a pregnancy study.

In nucleotides, the CDR3 is TGTGCCAGCAGCTCCGGACTAGCGCACACCGGGGAGCTGTTTTTT. It yields the protein CASSSGLAHTGELFF. The rearrangement joins TRBV7-2 to TRBJ2-2; 9 bases line up with TRBD2. This CDR3 is built from 15 residues. Germline V lookup: CDR1 SGHTA, CDR2 FQGNSA. V shed 4 bases, J shed 3 bases, and the junction held 3 bases outside the gene matches. Filled out from reference TRBV7-2 and TRBJ2-2, the complete variable domain reads GAGVSQSPSNKVTEKGKDVELRCDPISGHTALYWYRQSLGQGLEFLIYFQGNSAPDKSGLPSDRFSAERTGGSVSTLTIQRTQQEDSAVYLCASSSGLAHTGELFFGEGSRLTVL.

The chain has TRBV5-4 and TRBJ1-5, with a tentative D call TRBD1 (5 bases). Germline V lookup: CDR1 SGHNT, CDR2 YYREEE (reference sequence). The CDR3 contains 14 residues. Trimming shortened V by 0 bases and J by 7 bases, and 11 bases separated the two germline ends. The CDR3 region is CASSLGGQGQPQHF. CDR3 sequence (DNA): TGTGCCAGCAGCTTGGGGGGCCAGGGCCAGCCCCAGCATTTT.

This rearrangement joins TRBV10-2 to TRBJ1-1; the D gene is possibly TRBD1 (6 bases). CDR1 is WSHSY, CDR2 SAAADI, per germline. Trimming took off 10 bases at V and 5 bases at J, with 14 bases between the two ends. There are 12 residues in the CDR3. Here the CDR3 DNA reads TGCGCCACCAGACAGGTCGCAACTGAAGCTTTCTTT. Translated: CATRQVATEAFF.

CDR3 amino acids: CAWAGQASNYGYTF. The CDR3 DNA reads TGTGCCTGGGCGGGACAGGCTTCTAACTATGGCTACACCTTC. The chain couples TRBV30 to TRBJ1-2, with 8 bases that match TRBD1. There are 14 residues in the CDR3. CDR1 and CDR2 (germline): GTSNPN, SVGIG (reference sequence). J gave up 0 bases and V 5 bases, and 5 bases lay outside the gene matches.

The gene calls are TRBV27 and TRBJ1-5, with TRBD1 as a possible D gene (6 bases). V lost 10 bases to trimming and J lost 5 bases, with 15 bases between them. Germline CDR1 is MNHEY and CDR2 is SMNVEV (reference sequence). The CDR3 runs to 13 residues. The CDR3 is CATLDSLDQPQHF. The CDR3 DNA reads TGTGCCACCCTGGACAGTCTGGATCAGCCCCAGCATTTT.

The chain recombines TRBV6-1 with TRBJ2-1, with TRBD2 matching 9 bases. CDR3 size: 15 residues. Trimming took 6 bases from V and 4 from J; bases not matched to a gene: 7. CDR1 and CDR2 from the germline V gene are MNHNS and SASEGT. CDR3 in amino acids: CASRPAGGLYNEQFF. The DNA for the CDR3 is TGTGCCAGCAGACCAGCGGGAGGACTATACAATGAGCAGTTCTTC.

The chain recombines TRBV11-2 with TRBJ2-5; D call uncertain. V was clipped by 5 bases and J by 4 bases, with 14 bases between them. Germline-derived CDR1 and CDR2 are SGHAT and FQNNGV. CDR3 length: 14 residues. DNA of the CDR3: TGTGCCAGCAGCCCCCCGCGTAGTAGAGAGACCCAGTACTTC. As protein: CASSPPRSRETQYF.

The gene calls are TRBV7-4 and TRBJ2-3; D perhaps matches TRBD2 (5 bases). The V and J ends lost 1 base and 5 bases respectively, with 19 bases between them. This CDR3 spans 17 amino acids. CDR1 and CDR2 (germline): SGHVT, SQSDAQ. Here the CDR3 DNA reads TGTGCCAGCAGCTTAGGGTTGCGTGGGAGCCGGGGAGATACGCAGTATTTT. Protein: CASSLGLRGSRGDTQYF. Supplemented by reference TRBV7-4 and TRBJ2-3, the full variable domain reads GAGVSQSPRYKVAKRGRDVALRCDSISGHVTLYWYRQTLGQGSEVLTYSQSDAQRDKSGRPSGRFSAERPERSVSTLKIQRTEQGDSAVYLCASSLGLRGSRGDTQYFGPGTRLTVL.

The V and J genes are TRBV6-5 and TRBJ2-1; the D gene is possibly TRBD2 (5 bases). Trimming shortened V by 3 bases and J by 8 bases, and 11 bases separated the two germline ends. This CDR3 spans 13 amino acids. CDR1 and CDR2 from the germline V gene are MNHEY and SVGAGI. The CDR3: CASSYPFGDEQFF. The CDR3 nucleotides read TGTGCCAGCAGTTATCCCTTCGGGGATGAGCAGTTCTTC.

CDR3 region: CASSLGGLAGGSNEQFF. The DNA for the CDR3 is TGTGCCAGCAGCTTAGGGGGGCTAGCGGGAGGTTCCAATGAGCAGTTCTTC. The chain links TRBV7-9 to TRBJ2-1; 11 bases align to TRBD2. V shed 1 base and J 6 bases; nucleotides not matched to a gene: 8. CDR3 size: 17 residues. Germline CDR1 SEHNR, CDR2 FQNEAQ (reference sequence).

This clone was picked up one time. V gene TRBV7-6 combines with J gene TRBJ2-1, with unresolved D. V was clipped by 0 bases and J by 5 bases, with 5 bases between them. This CDR3 has 13 residues. Germline CDR1 SGHVS, CDR2 FNYEAQ. CDR3 protein: CASSLALDNEQFF. The CDR3, as DNA: TGTGCCAGCAGCTTAGCTTTGGACAATGAGCAGTTCTTC.

The genes are TRBV30 and TRBJ1-2; 9 bases fit TRBD1. The germline gives CDR1 GTSNPN, CDR2 SVGIG (reference sequence). The CDR3 consists of 11 residues. Losses at the gene ends were 4 bases for V and 6 bases for J; bases not matched to a gene: 0. In DNA, the CDR3 is TGTGCCTGGAACAGGGGGCATGGCTACACCTTC. It translates to CAWNRGHGYTF.

The chain has TRBV7-9 and TRBJ2-7; D is unclear. CDR1 SEHNR and CDR2 FQNEAQ come from the germline V gene (reference sequence). The V and J ends lost 2 bases and 0 bases respectively, with 2 bases between them. This CDR3 spans 12 amino acids. CDR3 nucleotides: TGTGCCAGCAGCTTAATCTCCTACGAGCAGTACTTC. This codes for CASSLISYEQYF.

This chain uses TRBV21-1 with TRBJ2-7; TRBD2, as called in the table, went unchecked against the DNA. TRBV21-1 constitutes a pseudogene. The CDR3 is 14 residues long. The CDR3 is CASSSRRPIYEQYF. CDR3 sequence (DNA): TGTGCCAGCAGCAGTAGGAGACCCATCTACGAGCAGTACTTC.

This chain uses TRBV29-1 with TRBJ2-7; tentatively, D is TRBD1 or TRBD2 (6 bases each). The CDR3 is made up of 12 amino acids. V gave up 8 bases and J gave up 6 bases, with 17 bases separating them. CDR1 SQVTM and CDR2 ANQGSEA come from the germline V gene. Here the CDR3 DNA reads TGCAGCTACCAATGGGGGGCTTCCGAGCAGTACTTC. Amino acid sequence: CSYQWGASEQYF.

The chain recombines TRBV27 with TRBJ1-4; the D gene is possibly TRBD1 (5 bases). Germline lookup yields CDR1 MNHEY and CDR2 SMNVEV (reference sequence). Trimming left V 3 bases short and J 1 base short, with 9 bases between. The CDR3 has 15 residues. CDR3 nucleotides: TGTGCCAGCAGTTTTTCCCAGGGAACTAATGAAAAACTGTTTTTT. This encodes CASSFSQGTNEKLFF. Combining the CDR3 with reference TRBV27 and TRBJ1-4 gives the whole variable domain EAQVTQNPRYLITVTGKKLTVTCSQNMNHEYMSWYRQDPGLGLRQIYYSMNVEVTDKGDVPEGYKVSRKEKRNFPLILESPSPNQTSLYFCASSFSQGTNEKLFFGSGTQLSVL.

This clone was seen a single time. V and J are TRBV9 and TRBJ2-3; 7 bases line up with TRBD1. The ends lost 0 bases at V and 4 bases at J; junction bases unmatched: 11. The CDR3 length is 17 residues. Germline V gene data show CDR1 as SGDLS and CDR2 as YYNGEE. CDR3 bases: TGTGCCAGCAGCGTAGAAGGGAGTAGAGGGACAGCAGATACGCAGTATTTT. Translating it yields CASSVEGSRGTADTQYF.

The V gene is TRBV5-6, the J gene TRBJ2-7; TRBD2 matches at 10 bases. The germline V gene encodes CDR1 SGHDT and CDR2 YYEEEE. J lost 4 bases, V lost 7 bases, and 11 bases had no gene match. The CDR3 is 15 residues long. The CDR3 coding sequence is TGTGCCAGCTCTCGGCTAGCGGGAGTTCGTTACGAGCAGTACTTC. This translates into CASSRLAGVRYEQYF. Looking up the rest from reference TRBV5-6 and TRBJ2-7 gives the full variable domain: DAGVTQSPTHLIKTRGQQVTLRCSPKSGHDTVSWYQQALGQGPQFIFQYYEEEERQRGNFPDRFSGHQFPNYSSELNVNALLLGDSALYLCASSRLAGVRYEQYFGPGTRLTVT.

This clone is medium-sized by share. This sequence joins TRBV21-1 and TRBJ1-1; TRBD1, the table's D call, lacks a check against the DNA. TRBV21-1 is a pseudogene locus. The CDR3 is made up of 15 amino acids. As DNA, the CDR3 is TGTGCCAGCAGCAGACAAAGGAAGAAGGGGGCTGAAGCTTTCTTT. Encoded protein: CASSRQRKKGAEAFF.

V usage is TRBV7-2 and J usage is TRBJ2-3; a weak D match, TRBD2 (5 bases). The CDR3 length is 13 residues. Trimming removed 4 bases at V and 6 bases at J, with 11 bases between. Germline-derived CDR1 and CDR2 are SGHTA and FQGNSA. CDR3 residues: CASSWGAQDTQYF. The CDR3 bases are TGTGCCAGCAGCTGGGGAGCACAGGATACGCAGTATTTT.

CDR3: CASSRGLAGETQYF. CDR3 bases: TGCGCCAGCAGCAGGGGACTAGCGGGAGAGACCCAGTACTTC. The J gene is TRBJ2-5, the V gene TRBV5-1; 12 bases match TRBD2. Trimming at V came to 4 bases and at J to 4 bases, leaving 2 bases not matched to a gene. Germline assignment: CDR1 SGHRS and CDR2 YFSETQ. The CDR3 has 14 residues.

In nucleotides, the CDR3 is TGTGCCATCAGTGAGTCCGGAGGGGGACCCTACGAGCAGTACTTC. It translates to CAISESGGGPYEQYF. This sequence joins TRBV10-3 and TRBJ2-7, with D possibly being TRBD1 or TRBD2 (6 bases each). Germline CDR1 reads ENHRY; CDR2 reads SYGVKD. There are 15 residues in the CDR3. The ends were cut back, 0 bases at V and 2 bases at J, with 11 bases in the middle.

The chain joins TRBV27 to TRBJ1-5, with TRBD1 matching 11 bases. V lost 5 bases to trimming and J lost 6 bases; unmatched junction nucleotides: 3. The CDR3 sequence is 14 residues long. CDR1 is MNHEY and CDR2 is SMNVEV in the germline V gene (reference sequence). The CDR3: CASSGQGAFQPQHF. In DNA, the CDR3 is TGTGCCAGCAGTGGACAGGGGGCTTTTCAGCCCCAGCATTTT.